This entry features one T cell receptor beta chain sequence. As yet, its antigen is unknown. This record comes from a study of beta chain features in type 1 diabetes. The germline V and J ends were trimmed by 5 bases and 11 bases, with 13 bases remaining between them. CDR3 size: 11 residues. Germline V gene sequence: CDR1 DFQATT, CDR2 SNEGSKA (reference sequence). The sequenced template was cDNA made from the entire isolated RNA. Mean read depth for naive, central memory and regulatory T cell samples was about 3.6 million reads. Method: immunoSEQ multiplex PCR; TCRdb's copy keeps in-frame clones and lacks some. The data hold 150,000 to 200,000 clones, with around 8% observed a single time. The study, taken as a whole, reports: Cells with high TCR expression could be over-represented by cDNA sequencing. People with Type 1 diabetes carried modestly yet significantly shorter TCRB CDR3s in all four CD4+ subsets. The similarity of naive, central memory and Treg TCRB repertoires appeared greater among patients than among healthy donors.

Sequences were obtained from central memory CD4+ T cells from blood. This receptor was identified in a woman aged 18-29 years with type 1 diabetes. The V gene is TRBV20-1, the J gene TRBJ2-1; a weak D match, TRBD2 (7 bases). CDR3 sequence reads: CSAPRGAQQFF. Here the CDR3 DNA reads TGCAGTGCTCCTCGGGGGGCCCAGCAGTTCTTC.